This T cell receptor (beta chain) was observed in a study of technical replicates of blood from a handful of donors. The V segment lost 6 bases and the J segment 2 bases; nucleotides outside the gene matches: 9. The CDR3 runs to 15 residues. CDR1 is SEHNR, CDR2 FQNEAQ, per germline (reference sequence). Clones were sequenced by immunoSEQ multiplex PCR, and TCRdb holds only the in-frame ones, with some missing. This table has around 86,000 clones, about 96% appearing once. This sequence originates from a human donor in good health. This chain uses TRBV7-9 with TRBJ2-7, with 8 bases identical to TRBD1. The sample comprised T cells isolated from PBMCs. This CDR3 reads CASSPRTGITYEQYF. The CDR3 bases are TGTGCCAGCAGTCCCAGGACAGGGATCACCTACGAGCAGTACTTC.